Listed below are T cell receptor beta chains from one sample, sequenced in a study of regulatory T cells in long-lasting Graves disease. TCRdb reprocessed the multiplex PCR reads via MiXCR and lists one record per CDR3 protein. The sample has about 450,000 distinct CDR3 sequences, 23% seen once. The sample here was peripheral blood mononuclear cells (PBMCs), taken when the disease was refractory, from a patient treated with antithyroid drugs. The receptors were sampled from a female donor with Graves disease. Both conserved end residues are part of each CDR3. A D gene is named only where the DNA matches it firmly. Size is omitted from some rows. Given values are once, few, many or a class for expanded clones.

j_gene: TRBJ1-3
v_gene: TRBV5-1
d_gene: TRBD1
abundance: NA
CDR3aa: CASSDQTGGAGNTIYF
CDR3nt: TGCGCCAGCAGCGATCAAACAGGGGGCGCTGGAAACACCATATATTTT

j_gene: TRBJ2-4
v_gene: TRBV20-1
d_gene: TRBD2
abundance: few
CDR3aa: CSAMTSGSAAKNIQYF
CDR3nt: TGCAGTGCAATGACTAGCGGGAGTGCAGCCAAAAACATTCAGTACTTC

j_gene: TRBJ2-7
v_gene: TRBV6-2/TRBV6-3
d_gene: TRBD2
abundance: NA
CDR3aa: CASSYPSLRLAEYEQYF
CDR3nt: TGTGCCAGCAGTTACCCGAGTTTGAGACTAGCGGAGTACGAGCAGTACTTC

j_gene: TRBJ2-7
v_gene: TRBV7-2
d_gene: TRBD1
abundance: NA
CDR3aa: CASSSRLGGGYEQYF
CDR3nt: TGTGCCAGCAGCTCCCGTTTAGGGGGCGGGTACGAGCAGTACTTC

j_gene: TRBJ2-2
v_gene: TRBV6-1
d_gene: NA
abundance: few
CDR3aa: CASSALSGHTGELFF
CDR3nt: TGTGCCAGCAGCGCTCTAAGCGGGCACACCGGGGAGCTGTTTTTT

j_gene: TRBJ2-2
v_gene: TRBV11-2
d_gene: NA
abundance: few
CDR3aa: CASSLRILGVNSNTGELFF
CDR3nt: TGTGCCAGCAGCTTACGAATCTTAGGGGTAAACTCGAACACCGGGGAGCTGTTTTTT

j_gene: TRBJ1-2
v_gene: TRBV28
d_gene: TRBD1
abundance: NA
CDR3aa: CASSLGTGVGSGYTF
CDR3nt: TGTGCCAGCAGTTTGGGGACAGGGGTCGGGAGTGGCTACACCTTC

j_gene: TRBJ2-7
v_gene: TRBV20-1
d_gene: TRBD2
abundance: few
CDR3aa: CSASYDVSGRDRYEQYF
CDR3nt: TGCAGCGCCAGCTACGACGTTAGCGGGAGGGACAGGTACGAGCAGTACTTC

j_gene: TRBJ2-7
v_gene: TRBV20-1
d_gene: NA
abundance: few
CDR3aa: CSARTAPNYEQYF
CDR3nt: TGCAGTGCTAGGACAGCACCTAACTACGAGCAGTACTTC

j_gene: TRBJ2-7
v_gene: TRBV29-1
d_gene: NA
abundance: NA
CDR3aa: CSVEVGGLYEQYF
CDR3nt: TGCAGCGTTGAAGTAGGGGGACTCTACGAGCAGTACTTC

j_gene: TRBJ1-6
v_gene: TRBV19
d_gene: NA
abundance: few
CDR3aa: CASSPPGENSPLHF
CDR3nt: TGTGCCAGTAGTCCACCGGGAGAAAATTCACCCCTCCACTTT

j_gene: TRBJ2-3
v_gene: TRBV18
d_gene: NA
abundance: NA
CDR3aa: CASSPPENPDTQYF
CDR3nt: TGTGCCAGCTCACCACCGGAAAATCCAGATACGCAGTATTTT

j_gene: TRBJ1-1
v_gene: TRBV5-4
d_gene: NA
abundance: NA
CDR3aa: CASSLGMDTEAFF
CDR3nt: TGTGCCAGCAGCTTGGGGATGGACACTGAAGCTTTCTTT

j_gene: TRBJ1-2
v_gene: TRBV5-6
d_gene: NA
abundance: NA
CDR3aa: CASSLDGEETF
CDR3nt: TGTGCCAGCAGCTTGGACGGGGAGGAAACCTTC

j_gene: TRBJ2-7
v_gene: TRBV20-1
d_gene: NA
abundance: few
CDR3aa: CSARDLFPLGRELGEQYF
CDR3nt: TGCAGTGCTAGAGATCTCTTCCCCCTTGGCAGGGAGCTCGGAGAGCAGTACTTC

j_gene: TRBJ2-7
v_gene: TRBV10-3
d_gene: TRBD2
abundance: NA
CDR3aa: CAISREGGSYEQYF
CDR3nt: TGTGCCATCAGCCGGGAGGGGGGATCCTACGAGCAGTACTTC

j_gene: TRBJ2-7
v_gene: TRBV28
d_gene: NA
abundance: many
CDR3aa: CASSFRGSNEQYF
CDR3nt: TGTGCCAGCAGTTTTAGGGGAAGTAACGAGCAGTACTTC

j_gene: TRBJ2-4
v_gene: TRBV19
d_gene: TRBD2
abundance: NA
CDR3aa: CASSTQAKTSGSPAAKNIQYF
CDR3nt: TGTGCCAGTAGTACGCAGGCGAAGACTAGCGGGAGTCCCGCGGCCAAAAACATTCAGTACTTC

j_gene: TRBJ1-1
v_gene: TRBV20-1
d_gene: NA
abundance: few
CDR3aa: CSASIRGTEAFF
CDR3nt: TGCAGTGCTTCGATTCGGGGCACTGAAGCTTTCTTT

j_gene: TRBJ2-7
v_gene: TRBV20-1
d_gene: TRBD2
abundance: NA
CDR3aa: CSAKSSGSSEQYF
CDR3nt: TGCAGTGCTAAATCTAGCGGGAGTAGCGAGCAGTACTTC

j_gene: TRBJ2-7
v_gene: TRBV28
d_gene: TRBD2
abundance: few
CDR3aa: CAGSIAGAGMSEQYF
CDR3nt: TGTGCCGGCTCGATAGCGGGAGCAGGAATGAGTGAGCAGTACTTC

j_gene: TRBJ2-7
v_gene: TRBV2
d_gene: TRBD1
abundance: many
CDR3aa: CASRNDRANYEQYF
CDR3nt: TGTGCCAGCAGGAACGACAGGGCGAACTACGAGCAGTACTTC